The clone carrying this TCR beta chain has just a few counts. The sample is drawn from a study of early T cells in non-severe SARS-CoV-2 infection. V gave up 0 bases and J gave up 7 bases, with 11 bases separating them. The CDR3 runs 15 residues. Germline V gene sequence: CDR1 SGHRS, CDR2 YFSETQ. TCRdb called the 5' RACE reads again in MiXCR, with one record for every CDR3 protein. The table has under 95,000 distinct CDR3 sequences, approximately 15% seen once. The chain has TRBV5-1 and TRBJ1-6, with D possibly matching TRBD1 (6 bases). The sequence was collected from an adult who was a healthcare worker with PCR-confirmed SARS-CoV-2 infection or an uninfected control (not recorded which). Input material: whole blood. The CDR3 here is CASSLEDSRNSPLHF. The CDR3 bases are TGCGCCAGCAGCTTGGAGGACAGTCGGAATTCACCCCTCCACTTT.